A selection of T cell receptor beta chains follows, all from one sample in a study of blood T cell repertoires in COVID-19. TCRdb's table, derived via immunoSEQ multiplex PCR, lists solely in-frame clones and lacks some. The sample has 250,000 to 350,000 clones, roughly 90% seen once. The sample taken for sequencing was peripheral blood. The receptors come from a woman in her 30s with COVID-19, enrolled during active disease. The conserved cysteine and the conserved F or W are not part of the CDR3 here. Each record gives: J gene, V gene, CDR3 protein.

j_call: TRBJ2-1; v_call: TRBV28; cdr3_aa: ASSFLGSGAYNEQF
j_call: TRBJ1-1; v_call: TRBV5-4; cdr3_aa: ASSLADRGYTEAF
j_call: TRBJ2-2; v_call: TRBV18; cdr3_aa: ASSQGDTGELF
j_call: TRBJ2-7; v_call: TRBV21-1; cdr3_aa: ASSKRTSGIHEQY
j_call: TRBJ2-3; v_call: TRBV19; cdr3_aa: ASSTAARDTQY
j_call: TRBJ2-1; v_call: TRBV29-1; cdr3_aa: SVNNRDQGTDEQF
j_call: TRBJ2-7; v_call: TRBV6-1; cdr3_aa: ASSDRGQASSYEQY
j_call: TRBJ1-1; v_call: TRBV12-2; cdr3_aa: ASPLNLHRQGRVTEAF
j_call: TRBJ2-3; v_call: TRBV9; cdr3_aa: ASSAPARDREITDTQY
j_call: TRBJ1-3; v_call: TRBV30; cdr3_aa: AWTATLGGNTIY
j_call: TRBJ1-2; v_call: TRBV18; cdr3_aa: ASSLSSDSRLYGYT
j_call: TRBJ2-7; v_call: TRBV29-1; cdr3_aa: SVGIRASGDEQY
j_call: TRBJ2-6; v_call: TRBV18; cdr3_aa: ASTGTGANSGANVLT
j_call: TRBJ2-1; v_call: TRBV6-4; cdr3_aa: ASRADRVGNEQF
j_call: TRBJ2-5; v_call: TRBV6-5; cdr3_aa: ASSRTSKGGTQY
j_call: TRBJ1-1; v_call: TRBV29-1; cdr3_aa: SVEAIMNTEAF
j_call: TRBJ1-2; v_call: TRBV6-2/TRBV6-3; cdr3_aa: ASSYGPTTNYGYT
j_call: TRBJ2-7; v_call: TRBV21-1; cdr3_aa: ASSKAPGVYEQY
j_call: TRBJ1-1; v_call: TRBV5-1; cdr3_aa: ASSLSGDTEAF
j_call: TRBJ1-1; v_call: TRBV19; cdr3_aa: ASSMTLGQGATEAF
j_call: TRBJ2-7; v_call: TRBV6-6; cdr3_aa: ASSDTTQGPYEQY
j_call: TRBJ2-7; v_call: TRBV6-5; cdr3_aa: ATQPHGSLYEQY
j_call: TRBJ1-4; v_call: TRBV27; cdr3_aa: ASSPSGLTTNEKLF
j_call: TRBJ1-2; v_call: TRBV19; cdr3_aa: ATAQYRDSHYGYT
j_call: TRBJ1-1; v_call: TRBV18; cdr3_aa: ASHGQGNTEAF
j_call: TRBJ2-1; v_call: TRBV11-2; cdr3_aa: ASSSLPGHSNNEQF
j_call: TRBJ1-1; v_call: TRBV19; cdr3_aa: ASSIPGTGGATRTEAF
j_call: TRBJ2-6; v_call: TRBV15; cdr3_aa: ATSRESSGANVLT
j_call: TRBJ1-1; v_call: TRBV15; cdr3_aa: ATSRDRTQTEAF
j_call: TRBJ2-1; v_call: TRBV5-4; cdr3_aa: ASSSPRDRADNEQF
j_call: TRBJ2-7; v_call: TRBV30; cdr3_aa: AWTRDTSSYEQY
j_call: TRBJ1-4; v_call: TRBV7-9; cdr3_aa: ASSPGQPEKLF
j_call: TRBJ2-1; v_call: TRBV11-2; cdr3_aa: ASSLWVGGRGYEQF
j_call: TRBJ1-1; v_call: TRBV3-1/TRBV3-2; cdr3_aa: ASSPRDRENTEAF
j_call: TRBJ1-1; v_call: TRBV30; cdr3_aa: AWTVWGGTEAF
j_call: TRBJ2-7; v_call: TRBV5-5; cdr3_aa: ASSFSTEVSYEQY
j_call: TRBJ1-1; v_call: TRBV6-5; cdr3_aa: ASSTTRGSTEAF
j_call: TRBJ2-2; v_call: TRBV2; cdr3_aa: ASRPDRATGELF